The 28 T cell receptor beta chains below were found in one sample sequenced in a study of blood T cell repertoires in COVID-19. Method: immunoSEQ multiplex PCR; TCRdb's copy keeps in-frame clones and lacks some. The sample has 150,000 to 200,000 clones; about 88% are singletons. The sequencing sample was made of peripheral blood. These receptors were taken from an elderly woman in a cohort sampled during active or convalescent COVID-19.

This chain uses TRBV11-2 with TRBJ2-2, with D possibly matching TRBD1 (6 bases). V dropped 3 bases and J dropped 3 bases, with 17 bases sitting between them. The CDR3 spans 17 residues. From germline, CDR1 is SGHAT and CDR2 FQNNGV. The CDR3 nucleotides read TGTGCCAGCAGCTTCCCGGGACACAGATTATACACCGGGGAGCTGTTTTTT. This encodes CASSFPGHRLYTGELFF.

The rearrangement joins TRBV10-3 to TRBJ1-1; TRBD1 aligns across 7 bases. Germline V gene sequence: CDR1 ENHRY, CDR2 SYGVKD. The CDR3 sequence is 11 residues long. V lost 9 bases to trimming and J lost 5 bases; unmatched junction nucleotides: 3. Written as DNA, the CDR3 is TGTGCCATAAGACAGGGTACTGAAGCTTTCTTT. Translation gives CAIRQGTEAFF.

This rearrangement joins TRBV28 to TRBJ2-1; D possibly corresponds to TRBD2 (6 bases). The CDR3 is made up of 15 amino acids. CDR1 and CDR2 (germline): MDHEN, SYDVKM. The ends were cut back, 3 bases at V and 0 bases at J, with 9 bases in the middle. The CDR3 here is CASSFLASSYNEQFF. CDR3 DNA: TGTGCCAGCAGTTTTCTAGCGAGCTCCTACAATGAGCAGTTCTTC.

The rearrangement links TRBV6-5 to TRBJ2-5; 7 bases match TRBD2. V was clipped by 6 bases and J by 0 bases; unmatched bases: 1. This CDR3 comprises 13 residues. Germline loops: CDR1 MNHEY, CDR2 SVGAGI. The CDR3 loop reads CASRGLNQETQYF. Written as DNA, the CDR3 is TGTGCCAGCAGGGGACTAAACCAAGAGACCCAGTACTTC.

V is TRBV5-6 and J is TRBJ1-5; 8 bases map to TRBD1. This CDR3 has 16 amino acids. Looked up from germline, CDR1 is SGHDT and CDR2 is YYEEEE. The J segment lost 0 bases and the V segment lost 0 bases, leaving 2 bases of the junction unmatched. The CDR3 loop is CASSLGTGISNQPQHF. In DNA form, the CDR3 reads TGTGCCAGCAGCTTGGGGACAGGGATTAGCAATCAGCCCCAGCATTTT.

This chain links TRBV6-5 with TRBJ1-4; a possible D gene is TRBD1 (5 bases). The germline V gene encodes CDR1 MNHEY and CDR2 SVGAGI. V was cut by 6 bases and J by 8 bases, with 16 bases left in between. The CDR3 consists of 14 residues. The CDR3 spells CASSQEQGYEKLFF. CDR3 bases: TGTGCCAGCAGCCAAGAGCAGGGATACGAAAAACTGTTTTTT.

The chain recombines TRBV27 with TRBJ1-2; a possible D gene is TRBD1 (6 bases). Germline assignment: CDR1 MNHEY and CDR2 SMNVEV (reference sequence). Trimming shortened V by 4 bases and J by 7 bases, and 10 bases separated the two germline ends. This CDR3 has 12 residues. In nucleotides, the CDR3 is TGTGCCAGCAGTTCACAGGGTTCTGGCTACACCTTC. Translation gives CASSSQGSGYTF.

The V call is TRBV19, the J call TRBJ1-1; 9 nucleotides align to TRBD1. Per the germline V gene, CDR1 is LNHDA and CDR2 is SQIVND (reference sequence). This CDR3 comprises 16 residues. After removal of 4 bases from V and 6 bases from J, the junction contained 12 bases not matched to a gene. Written as DNA, the CDR3 is TGTGCCAGTAGTAGTGGGACAGGGACTTTATATCCTGAAGCTTTCTTT. Protein sequence: CASSSGTGTLYPEAFF.

This clone occurred a few times. The chain links TRBV24-1 to TRBJ1-5, with no clear D. CDR1 is KGHDR, CDR2 SFDVKD, per germline. The CDR3 consists of 14 residues. V was cut by 2 bases and J by 6 bases, with 10 bases left in between. CDR3 region: CATSDSGPGQPQHF. As DNA, the CDR3 is TGTGCCACCAGTGATTCCGGTCCCGGTCAGCCCCAGCATTTT.

This sequence joins TRBV5-6 and TRBJ2-7; D might be TRBD1 (5 bases). In germline, CDR1 is SGHDT, CDR2 YYEEEE. The V end was cut by 0 bases, the J end by 7 bases, with 20 bases between. The CDR3 runs 16 residues. The CDR3 spells CASSLGPDSQLGEQYF. CDR3 DNA sequence: TGTGCCAGCAGCTTGGGACCCGACAGTCAATTGGGGGAGCAGTACTTC.

The chain couples TRBV5-1 to TRBJ1-1; 10 nucleotides agree with TRBD1. After removal of 4 bases from V and 4 bases from J, the junction contained 7 bases not matched to a gene. The germline V gene encodes CDR1 SGHRS and CDR2 YFSETQ. The CDR3 is 15 residues long. The DNA of the CDR3 is TGCGCCAGCAGCGCAACGACAGGGGGCTTCACTGAAGCTTTCTTT. Translating gives CASSATTGGFTEAFF.

This clone was seen just once. V is TRBV2 and J is TRBJ2-7, with 16 bases identical to TRBD2. Germline values: CDR1 SNHLY, CDR2 FYNNEI. The CDR3 sequence is 17 residues long. V lost 6 bases, J lost 1 base, and 6 bases stayed unmatched. CDR3 in amino acids: CASSPKGLAGGSYEQYF. The CDR3 coding sequence is TGTGCCAGCAGCCCCAAGGGACTAGCGGGGGGGTCCTACGAGCAGTACTTC.

V usage is TRBV27 and J usage is TRBJ2-7, with 10 bases that match TRBD1. The CDR3 covers 17 residues. Per germline, CDR1 MNHEY and CDR2 SMNVEV (reference sequence). V was clipped by 3 bases and J by 3 bases; unmatched bases: 11. DNA of the CDR3: TGTGCCAGCAGTTTTTACCCCGGGACAGGGGCATACTACGAGCAGTACTTC. Translating gives CASSFYPGTGAYYEQYF.

The chain has TRBV7-8 and TRBJ2-3, with 9 bases matching TRBD1. The ends lost 10 bases at V and 3 bases at J; junction bases unmatched: 5. The CDR3 sequence is 13 residues long. Per germline, CDR1 SGHVS and CDR2 FQNEAQ. CDR3 coding DNA: TGTGCCATCGCCGGACAGGGGACAGATACGCAGTATTTT. It encodes CAIAGQGTDTQYF.

Details on this clone: The sample carries other DNA sequences with the same CDR3. CDR3 DNA: TGTGCCATCAGTGACACAGGGGGCGATGGCTACACCTTC. As protein: CAISDTGGDGYTF. J is TRBJ1-2 and V is TRBV10-3; 9 bases fit TRBD1. The ends lost 3 bases at V and 6 bases at J; junction bases unmatched: 2. From germline, CDR1 is ENHRY and CDR2 SYGVKD. The CDR3 runs to 13 residues.

The chain carries TRBV6-6 and TRBJ1-4; perhaps TRBD1 as D (5 bases). This CDR3 comprises 14 residues. Germline CDR1 and CDR2: MNHNY and SVGAGI (reference sequence). Trimming stripped 4 bases from V and 5 bases from J, with 11 bases between. CDR3 bases: TGTGCCAGCAGTTTCGACAGAATAAATGAAAAACTGTTTTTT. The encoded protein is CASSFDRINEKLFF.

The chain joins TRBV2 to TRBJ1-2; weak D call: TRBD1 (6 bases). This CDR3 is built from 14 residues. V was pared by 7 bases and J by 5 bases, with 17 bases between. Per germline, CDR1 SNHLY and CDR2 FYNNEI. This chain's CDR3 is CASTGTLSGYGYTF. The CDR3 DNA is TGTGCCAGCACCGGGACACTCTCAGGGTATGGCTACACCTTC.

V and J are TRBV9 and TRBJ2-2; possibly TRBD1 for D (5 bases). V lost 0 bases, J lost 6 bases, and 12 bases lay in between. The CDR3 spans 15 residues. Germline V gene lookup returns CDR1 SGDLS and CDR2 YYNGEE. The CDR3 sequence: CASSVEEQVPGELFF. The CDR3 nucleotides are TGTGCCAGCAGCGTAGAGGAACAGGTTCCCGGGGAGCTGTTTTTT.

CDR3: CASSEVGGQIAKNIQYF. In DNA form, the CDR3 reads TGTGCCAGCAGTGAGGTGGGAGGGCAAATAGCCAAAAACATTCAGTACTTC. This sequence joins TRBV2 and TRBJ2-4; 7 nucleotides match TRBD2. The CDR3 is 17 residues long. Per the germline V gene, CDR1 is SNHLY and CDR2 is FYNNEI. After removal of 3 bases from V and 0 bases from J, the junction contained 8 bases not matched to a gene.

The genes are TRBV18 and TRBJ2-5, with D maybe TRBD2 (6 bases). Trimming took 3 bases from V and 3 from J, leaving 17 bases between them. Germline-derived CDR1 and CDR2 are KGHSH and LQKENI. CDR3 length: 16 residues. The CDR3 protein is CASSPPNSGGEETQYF. DNA for the CDR3: TGTGCCAGCTCACCCCCAAATTCCGGGGGTGAAGAGACCCAGTACTTC.

This chain uses TRBV18 with TRBJ1-1, with D perhaps matching TRBD1 (5 bases). Trimming cost V 5 bases and J 6 bases, with 13 bases left between them. Germline V gene sequence: CDR1 KGHSH, CDR2 LQKENI. The CDR3 sequence is 13 residues long. The CDR3 DNA reads TGTGCCAGCTCATCCCGGGAGGGACCTGAAGCTTTCTTT. Its protein is CASSSREGPEAFF.

This clone was found a few times. The V gene is TRBV7-9, the J gene TRBJ1-2; 8 nucleotides match TRBD1. Looked up from germline, CDR1 is SEHNR and CDR2 is FQNEAQ (reference sequence). V shed 1 base and J 7 bases; nucleotides not matched to a gene: 11. CDR3 length: 16 residues. The CDR3 DNA follows: TGTGCCAGCAGCTTAGGCCCCAGGGGGCGAGGTCTTGGCTACACCTTC. This gives the protein CASSLGPRGRGLGYTF.

The chain carries TRBV9 and TRBJ1-4, with 9 bases lining up with TRBD1. CDR1 SGDLS and CDR2 YYNGEE come from the germline V gene. Trimming at V came to 6 bases and at J to 6 bases, leaving 18 bases not matched to a gene. The CDR3 spans 18 residues. CDR3 DNA sequence: TGTGCCAGCAACGCCGAGCCGGGACAGGGAGTATTCGATGAAAAACTGTTTTTT. Encoded protein: CASNAEPGQGVFDEKLFF.

J is TRBJ2-7 and V is TRBV7-2; 7 bases agree with TRBD1. With 4 bases clipped from V and 0 bases from J, the junction kept 6 bases outside the gene matches. Germline V gene data show CDR1 as SGHTA and CDR2 as FQGNSA. The CDR3 consists of 15 residues. The CDR3 here is CASSSQTGISYEQYF. In nucleotides, the CDR3 is TGTGCCAGCAGCTCACAGACAGGGATCTCCTACGAGCAGTACTTC.

This chain connects TRBV11-2 to TRBJ1-5, with a tentative D call TRBD1 (5 bases). Germline loops: CDR1 SGHAT, CDR2 FQNNGV. V gave up 5 bases and J gave up 4 bases, with 18 bases separating them. The CDR3 covers 16 residues. The CDR3 nucleotides are TGTGCCAGCAGCCAGGGAGGAAGGGGAGGTAATCAGCCCCAGCATTTT. Its protein is CASSQGGRGGNQPQHF. Drawing the rest from reference TRBV11-2 and TRBJ1-5, the complete variable domain is EAGVAQSPRYKIIEKRQSVAFWCNPISGHATLYWYQQILGQGPKLLIQFQNNGVVDDSQLPKDRFSAERLKGVDSTLKIQPAKLEDSAVYLCASSQGGRGGNQPQHFGDGTRLSIL.

The V gene is TRBV7-9, the J gene TRBJ1-5, with TRBD1 matching 7 bases. The CDR3 is made up of 15 amino acids. V shed 1 base and J 4 bases; nucleotides not matched to a gene: 4. The germline V gene has CDR1 SEHNR and CDR2 FQNEAQ (reference sequence). CDR3 region: CASSLGQGENQPQHF. The CDR3, as DNA: TGTGCCAGCAGCTTAGGACAGGGAGAGAATCAGCCCCAGCATTTT.

The rearrangement links TRBV7-2 to TRBJ1-4, with 7 bases lining up with TRBD1. The length of the CDR3 is 15 residues. Germline CDR1 is SGHTA and CDR2 is FQGNSA. Trimming removed 6 bases from V and 5 bases from J; junction bases left unmatched: 9. CDR3 sequence (DNA): TGTGCCAGCAGAGTTACCGGGACAGCGAATGAAAAACTGTTTTTT. It encodes CASRVTGTANEKLFF.

The rearrangement uses TRBV27 and TRBJ1-4; TRBD1 agrees at 9 bases. J lost 0 bases, V lost 5 bases, and 4 bases had no gene match. In germline, CDR1 is MNHEY, CDR2 SMNVEV (reference sequence). The CDR3 spans 16 residues. CDR3 amino acids: CASSRDRASTNEKLFF. In DNA form, the CDR3 reads TGTGCCAGCAGTCGGGACAGGGCTTCAACTAATGAAAAACTGTTTTTT.